The 20 T cell receptor beta chains reported below all come from one sample, sequenced in a study of CD8+CD57+ T cells in acquired aplastic anemia. Genomic DNA constituted the template upon which TCR beta VDJ and CDR3 profiling was performed. TCRdb redid the calling of the reads with MiXCR, one entry per CDR3 protein. The sample contains roughly 80,000 distinct CDR3 sequences, more than 40% of which appear only once. Sequencing was carried out using sorted CD4+, CD8+, or CD8+CD57+ T cells (not recorded which) from PBMCs. These receptor sequences come from a human donor in good health, serving as a control.

This clonotype was detected ten times or more. The J gene is TRBJ2-1, the V gene TRBV7-6, with TRBD1 as a possible D gene (6 bases). Germline V CDR1 and CDR2: SGHVS, FNYEAQ. Between the trimmed V and J ends, which lost 4 bases and 8 bases, there was a span of 12 bases. CDR3 size: 13 residues. This CDR3 reads CASSWGQEDEQFF. The DNA for the CDR3 is TGTGCCAGCAGCTGGGGACAAGAGGATGAGCAGTTCTTC. The complete variable domain, with remaining parts taken from reference TRBV7-6 and TRBJ2-1, reads GAGVSQSPRYKVTKRGQDVALRCDPISGHVSLYWYRQALGQGPEFLTYFNYEAQQDKSGLPNDRFSAERPEGSISTLTIQRTEQRDSAMYRCASSWGQEDEQFFGPGTRLTVL.

DNA for the CDR3: TGTGCCATACAGGGACAGGGGACCTATGGCTACACCTTC. Translating gives CAIQGQGTYGYTF. This chain joins TRBV2 and TRBJ1-2; 10 nucleotides line up with TRBD1. CDR3 size: 13 residues. Trimming took 10 bases from V and 4 from J; bases not matched to a gene: 6. The germline gives CDR1 SNHLY, CDR2 FYNNEI.

This clonotype was observed at least ten times. The J gene is TRBJ2-3, the V gene TRBV11-1; 9 positions match TRBD1. The germline V gene encodes CDR1 SGHAT and CDR2 FQDESV (reference sequence). V dropped 4 bases and J dropped 4; count of bases not matched to a gene: 9. This CDR3 contains 16 residues. The CDR3 region has the DNA TGTGCCAGCAGCTCGCCGGGACAGGGAGTTGCAGATACGCAGTATTTT. Translation gives CASSSPGQGVADTQYF. Complete variable domain (other parts from reference TRBV11-1 and TRBJ2-3): EAEVAQSPRYKITEKSQAVAFWCDPISGHATLYWYRQILGQGPELLVQFQDESVVDDSQLPKDRFSAERLKGVDSTLKIQPAELGDSAMYLCASSSPGQGVADTQYFGPGTRLTVL.

This clonotype was recorded at least ten times. DNA for the CDR3: TGTGCCAGCAGTTCGAGGGACACCGGGGAGCTGTTTTTT. As protein: CASSSRDTGELFF. This rearrangement joins TRBV25-1 to TRBJ2-2; TRBD2 might be the D (5 bases). The CDR3 length is 13 residues. The V gene lost 5 bases and the J gene lost 3 bases, with 7 bases spanning the gap. The germline CDR1 and CDR2 sequences are MGHDK and SYGVNS.

This clonotype was detected a few times. This may be a read error, as it is one base from a much larger clone. V is TRBV7-9 and J is TRBJ2-1, with TRBD2 identical over 7 bases. Germline V CDR1 and CDR2: SEHNR, FQNEAQ (reference sequence). V lost 10 bases and J lost 9; bases outside the gene matches: 9. The CDR3 runs 12 residues. CDR3 nucleotide sequence: TGTGCCATCCCCCGGGAGGCCCTTGAGCAGTTCTTC. This encodes CAIPREALEQFF.

This clonotype was seen repeatedly, ten times or more. This chain links TRBV7-7 with TRBJ2-7, with a weak D call TRBD1 (7 bases). The V gene lost 4 bases and the J gene lost 6 bases, with 10 bases spanning the gap. This CDR3 is 12 amino acids long. Germline CDR1 and CDR2: SSHAT and FNYEAQ (reference sequence). DNA for the CDR3: TGTGCCAGCAGCTCCCAGGGGGGCGAGCAGTACTTC. Its translation is CASSSQGGEQYF.

This rearrangement joins TRBV24-1 to TRBJ1-5, with D possibly matching TRBD1 (5 bases). CDR1 KGHDR and CDR2 SFDVKD come from the germline V gene. The CDR3 consists of 16 residues. Trimming cost V 6 bases and J 0 bases, with 14 bases left between them. The CDR3 coding sequence is TGTGCCACCAGTTTATCGTGGGGACCTAGCAATCAGCCCCAGCATTTT. Translating gives CATSLSWGPSNQPQHF.

This clonotype showed up many times. The chain couples TRBV9 to TRBJ1-1; a possible D gene is TRBD1 (5 bases). This CDR3 contains 14 residues. Trimming took off 1 base at V and 1 base at J, with 8 bases between the two ends. CDR1 and CDR2 (germline): SGDLS, YYNGEE. DNA of the CDR3: TGTGCCAGCAGCGTAAGCGGGACGAACACTGAAGCTTTCTTT. Its protein is CASSVSGTNTEAFF.

Ten or more counts support this clonotype. In DNA form, the CDR3 reads TGTGCCAGCAGCGTTACTGACTGGCAGACCCAGTACTTC. It specifies CASSVTDWQTQYF. The chain links TRBV9 to TRBJ2-5, with no clear D. CDR1 SGDLS and CDR2 YYNGEE come from the germline V gene. Trimming shortened V by 2 bases and J by 6 bases, and 11 bases separated the two germline ends. This CDR3 contains 13 residues.

This clonotype was counted only a few times. This chain connects TRBV6-1 to TRBJ1-2; TRBD1 might be the D (6 bases). Trimming shortened V by 6 bases and J by 4 bases, and 12 bases separated the two germline ends. CDR1 and CDR2 from the germline V gene are MNHNS and SASEGT. This CDR3 comprises 13 residues. CDR3 coding DNA: TGTGCCAGCAGCACCGGACAGCTCTATGGCTACACCTTC. Its translation: CASSTGQLYGYTF.

This clonotype was found a few times. V is TRBV5-1 and J is TRBJ2-1; D is unclear. Trimming shortened V by 1 base and J by 0 bases, and 11 bases separated the two germline ends. Germline CDR1 SGHRS, CDR2 YFSETQ. CDR3 size: 16 residues. The CDR3 DNA is TGCGCCAGCAGCTTGCATCGGGTAAGCTCCTACAATGAGCAGTTCTTC. This translates into CASSLHRVSSYNEQFF.

This clonotype was recorded a few times. The chain joins TRBV10-3 to TRBJ1-2; D not certain. CDR3 length: 12 residues. The germline V and J ends were trimmed by 0 bases and 5 bases, with 4 bases remaining between them. From germline, CDR1 is ENHRY and CDR2 SYGVKD. CDR3 nucleotide sequence: TGTGCCATCAGTGAGTCAGGGTATGGCTACACCTTC. Translating gives CAISESGYGYTF.

This clonotype was seen a handful of times. The chain employs TRBV29-1 and TRBJ1-1; the D is unclear. Germline values: CDR1 SQVTM, CDR2 ANQGSEA. The CDR3 extends over 14 amino acids. V dropped 2 bases and J dropped 4 bases, with 14 bases sitting between them. In DNA, the CDR3 is TGCAGCGTTGAAACGGGAGGACCTTCCACTGAAGCTTTCTTT. Protein: CSVETGGPSTEAFF.

The sample holds a few counts of this clonotype. The CDR3 reads CASSFSGGPLDEQYF. CDR3 nucleotides: TGTGCCAGCAGCTTCTCGGGAGGGCCTCTGGACGAGCAGTACTTC. This chain links TRBV5-4 with TRBJ2-7; 8 bases are a match to TRBD2. V lost 2 bases to trimming and J lost 5 bases; unmatched junction nucleotides: 9. The germline gives CDR1 SGHNT, CDR2 YYREEE (reference sequence). CDR3 size: 15 residues.

At least ten counts were recorded for this clonotype. This CDR3 is CASSQDLGQNYGYTF. CDR3 bases: TGTGCCAGCAGCCAAGATCTGGGACAGAACTATGGCTACACCTTC. This chain links TRBV3-1 with TRBJ1-2, with TRBD1 identical over 7 bases. The germline gives CDR1 LGHDT, CDR2 YNNKEL (reference sequence). Losses at the gene ends were 0 bases for V and 2 bases for J; bases not matched to a gene: 3. CDR3 length: 15 amino acids. The full variable domain, its missing parts supplied by reference TRBV3-1 and TRBJ1-2, is DTAVSQTPKYLVTQMGNDKSIKCEQNLGHDTMYWYKQDSKKFLKIMFSYNNKELIINETVPNRFSPKSPDKAHLNLHINSLELGDSAVYFCASSQDLGQNYGYTFGSGTRLTVV.

This clonotype has a count of ten or more. This chain joins TRBV20-1 and TRBJ1-3; D is possibly TRBD1 (6 bases). This CDR3 comprises 16 residues. Per germline, CDR1 DFQATT and CDR2 SNEGSKA (reference sequence). The germline V and J ends were trimmed by 4 bases and 0 bases, with 16 bases remaining between them. The CDR3: CSATGGPGSSGNTIYF. The CDR3 bases are TGCAGTGCTACGGGGGGCCCAGGGAGCTCTGGAAACACCATATATTTT.

The sample holds a few counts of this clonotype. This chain joins TRBV25-1 and TRBJ2-1; TRBD2 agrees at 10 bases. This CDR3 contains 15 residues. CDR1 MGHDK and CDR2 SYGVNS come from the germline V gene. V was clipped by 4 bases and J by 4 bases; unmatched bases: 4. For the CDR3, the DNA is TGTGCCAGCAGTGCCCTAGCGGGAGCTTACAATGAGCAGTTCTTC. It codes for CASSALAGAYNEQFF.

The chain joins TRBV2 to TRBJ2-5, with TRBD1 identical over 7 bases. The CDR3 is 13 amino acids. V was pared by 9 bases and J by 4 bases, with 8 bases of the junction left unmatched. From germline, CDR1 is SNHLY and CDR2 FYNNEI. CDR3 bases: TGTGCCAGGAGACAGGGCCTGAGAGAGACCCAGTACTTC. It specifies CARRQGLRETQYF.

The chain combines TRBV28 with TRBJ2-7; 7 bases match TRBD2. Germline CDR1 MDHEN, CDR2 SYDVKM. Trimming at V came to 2 bases and at J to 2 bases, leaving 3 bases not matched to a gene. The CDR3 runs 14 residues. In DNA, the CDR3 is TGTGCCAGCAGTTTAAAGGGACTAACCTACGAGCAGTACTTC. Its protein product is CASSLKGLTYEQYF.

A remark on this clonotype: A read error may be the cause here, since a much bigger clone is one base away. The chain links TRBV25-1 to TRBJ2-3; D is tentatively TRBD1 or TRBD2 (5 bases each). Germline V lookup: CDR1 MGHDK, CDR2 SYGVNS. V gave up 6 bases and J gave up 2 bases, with 15 bases separating them. CDR3 length: 15 amino acids. In nucleotides, the CDR3 is TGTGCCAGCAGCGTATCAGGGACGTACACAGATACGCAGTATTTT. Translation: CASSVSGTYTDTQYF.